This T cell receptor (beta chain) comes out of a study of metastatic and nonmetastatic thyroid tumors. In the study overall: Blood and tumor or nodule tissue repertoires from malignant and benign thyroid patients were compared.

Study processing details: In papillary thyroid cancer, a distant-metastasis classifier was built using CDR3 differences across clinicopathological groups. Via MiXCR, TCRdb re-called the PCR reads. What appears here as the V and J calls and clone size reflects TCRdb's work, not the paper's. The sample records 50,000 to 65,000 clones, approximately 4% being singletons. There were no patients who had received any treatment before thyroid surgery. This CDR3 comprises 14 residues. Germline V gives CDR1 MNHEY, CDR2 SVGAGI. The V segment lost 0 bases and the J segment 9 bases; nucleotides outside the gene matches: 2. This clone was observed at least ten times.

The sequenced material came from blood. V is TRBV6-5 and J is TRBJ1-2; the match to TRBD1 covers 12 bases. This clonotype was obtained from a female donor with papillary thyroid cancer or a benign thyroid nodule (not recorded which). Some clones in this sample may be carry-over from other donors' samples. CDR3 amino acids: CASSYSGQGASYTF. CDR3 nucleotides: TGTGCCAGCAGTTACTCGGGACAGGGGGCGAGCTACACCTTC.